Each of the 20 T cell receptor beta chains below was sequenced from the same sample in a study of blood T cell repertoires in COVID-19. The assay was immunoSEQ multiplex PCR, and TCRdb's table has in-frame clones only and misses some. The sample includes some 200,000 clones, around 87% of them seen just once. The specimen was peripheral blood. These receptor sequences come from a man aged 35 to 55 with active or convalescent COVID-19.

The chain recombines TRBV7-8 with TRBJ2-3; TRBD2 agrees at 10 bases. CDR3 length: 18 residues. The germline gives CDR1 SGHVS, CDR2 FQNEAQ. Trimming at V came to 1 base and at J to 1 base, leaving 8 bases not matched to a gene. DNA of the CDR3: TGTGCCAGCAGCTTAGTAGCGGGGGGCCCCCACGGCACAGATACGCAGTATTTT. It translates to CASSLVAGGPHGTDTQYF.

The rearrangement links TRBV6-1 to TRBJ1-1; D is unclear. The CDR3 contains 17 residues. Trimming pared 4 bases from V and 4 bases from J, leaving 22 bases between. Germline V gene sequence: CDR1 MNHNS, CDR2 SASEGT. CDR3 sequence (DNA): TGTGCCAGCAGTGTAAGTCCGGGCCCATCGGGAGGCACTGAAGCTTTCTTT. This codes for CASSVSPGPSGGTEAFF.

V and J are TRBV6-5 and TRBJ2-3; D ambiguous. This CDR3 region has 12 residues. Trimming left V 6 bases short and J 3 bases short, with 7 bases between. The germline CDR1 and CDR2 sequences are MNHEY and SVGAGI. The CDR3 sequence is CASRSQTDTQYF. The CDR3 nucleotides are TGTGCCAGCAGATCTCAGACAGATACGCAGTATTTT.

The J gene is TRBJ1-2, the V gene TRBV2; 7 bases line up with TRBD1. Trimming at V came to 7 bases and at J to 7 bases, leaving 12 bases not matched to a gene. This CDR3 is 14 amino acids long. CDR1 and CDR2 from the germline V gene are SNHLY and FYNNEI. CDR3 sequence reads: CASIRQGLFGGYTF. As DNA, the CDR3 is TGTGCCAGCATCAGACAGGGTTTATTCGGTGGCTACACCTTC.

This sequence joins TRBV2 and TRBJ1-6; D not resolved. Germline V lookup: CDR1 SNHLY, CDR2 FYNNEI. The V gene lost 1 base and the J gene lost 10 bases, with 8 bases spanning the gap. CDR3 length equals 13 residues. For the CDR3, the DNA is TGTGCCAGCAGTGAAGAATCGCGATCACCCCTCCACTTT. Amino acid sequence: CASSEESRSPLHF.

The CDR3 sequence is CASSPQGAGGYTF. CDR3 nucleotide sequence: TGTGCCAGCAGCCCACAGGGGGCGGGTGGCTACACCTTC. V gene TRBV6-4 combines with J gene TRBJ1-2; TRBD1 matches at 9 bases. V lost 6 bases and J lost 7; bases outside the gene matches: 6. CDR3 length: 13 amino acids. Germline V lookup: CDR1 MRHNA, CDR2 SNTAGT.

As concerns this clone: Other DNA sequences in the sample encode the same CDR3. This chain links TRBV5-1 with TRBJ2-2, with D hard to call. The V gene lost 3 bases and the J gene lost 2 bases, with 8 bases spanning the gap. CDR1 SGHRS and CDR2 YFSETQ come from the germline V gene. The CDR3 length is 14 residues. As DNA, the CDR3 is TGCGCCAGCAGCTCCGACTCTAACACCGGGGAGCTGTTTTTT. It yields the protein CASSSDSNTGELFF.

The chain employs TRBV4-2 and TRBJ1-2; 10 bases are shared with TRBD1. V was pared by 0 bases and J by 8 bases, with 9 bases of the junction left unmatched. The CDR3 has 16 amino acids. CDR1 is LGHNA and CDR2 is YNFKEQ in the germline V gene. Written as DNA, the CDR3 is TGTGCCAGCAGCCAAGACGTGACAGGGGGCGCTTACGGCTACACCTTC. Amino acids: CASSQDVTGGAYGYTF.

J is TRBJ1-5 and V is TRBV19; TRBD1 matches 7 bases. Germline trimming cut 7 bases from V and 6 bases from J; bases unmatched to any gene: 6. The CDR3 totals 13 residues. Germline V lookup: CDR1 LNHDA, CDR2 SQIVND (reference sequence). The CDR3 DNA follows: TGTGCCAGTACTCAGGGGGTAGCTCAGCCCCAGCATTTT. Translation: CASTQGVAQPQHF.

The rearrangement uses TRBV7-9 and TRBJ1-2; TRBD1 is a possible D gene (6 bases). The CDR3 is made up of 15 amino acids. The V end was cut by 1 base, the J end by 0 bases, with 9 bases between. CDR1 is SEHNR, CDR2 FQNEAQ, per germline (reference sequence). The CDR3 loop is CASSLGTGPNYGYTF. The CDR3 region has the DNA TGTGCCAGCAGCTTAGGAACAGGGCCTAACTATGGCTACACCTTC.

The V and J genes are TRBV15 and TRBJ1-5; 7 bases map to TRBD1. V trimming: 6 bases; J trimming: 6 bases; junction bases outside the gene matches: 14. The CDR3 consists of 16 residues. In germline, CDR1 is LNHNV, CDR2 YYDKDF (reference sequence). In DNA, the CDR3 is TGTGCCACCAGTTTTACGACAGGGAGTCAGCCTCAGCCCCAGCATTTT. As protein: CATSFTTGSQPQPQHF.

This chain joins TRBV2 and TRBJ1-1, with a tentative D call TRBD1 (6 bases). V was clipped by 11 bases and J by 0 bases, with 10 bases between them. Germline V CDR1 and CDR2: SNHLY, FYNNEI. The CDR3 totals 12 residues. This CDR3 reads CARGQLNTEAFF. The CDR3 region has the DNA TGTGCCCGAGGACAGTTGAACACTGAAGCTTTCTTT.

V and J are TRBV9 and TRBJ1-2, with 9 positions matching TRBD1. The CDR3 is 19 amino acids. CDR1 and CDR2 from the germline V gene are SGDLS and YYNGEE. With V trimmed by 4 bases and J by 1 base, 17 bases remained unmatched. DNA for the CDR3: TGTGCCAGCAGCCCTCATTCCCCCGGGACAGGGTTGGTTAACTATGGCTACACCTTC. This codes for CASSPHSPGTGLVNYGYTF.

V and J are TRBV6-5 and TRBJ1-2; 9 bases align to TRBD1. The CDR3 loop spans 15 amino acids. V trimming: 6 bases; J trimming: 6 bases; junction bases outside the gene matches: 11. The germline V gene has CDR1 MNHEY and CDR2 SVGAGI. The CDR3 is CASRRPGQGLDGYTF. Here the CDR3 DNA reads TGTGCCAGCAGACGACCGGGACAGGGTCTCGATGGCTACACCTTC.

The rearrangement links TRBV29-1 to TRBJ2-3, with 10 bases aligning to TRBD2. This CDR3 contains 14 residues. With 4 bases clipped from V and 3 bases from J, the junction kept 4 bases outside the gene matches. Germline V CDR1 and CDR2: SQVTM, ANQGSEA. The CDR3 region is CSVGLAGSTDTQYF. CDR3 DNA sequence: TGCAGCGTTGGACTAGCGGGCTCGACAGATACGCAGTATTTT.

This chain connects TRBV30 to TRBJ1-4; TRBD1 might be the D (5 bases). V gave up 4 bases and J gave up 0 bases, with 12 bases separating them. The germline gives CDR1 GTSNPN, CDR2 SVGIG (reference sequence). CDR3 length: 15 amino acids. CDR3 sequence: CAWTYGHATNEKLFF. The CDR3, as DNA: TGTGCCTGGACCTATGGACATGCAACTAATGAAAAACTGTTTTTT.

The chain carries TRBV29-1 and TRBJ2-5; TRBD1 aligns across 8 bases. CDR1 and CDR2 (germline): SQVTM, ANQGSEA. J was trimmed by 2 bases and V by 0 bases; bases with no gene match: 5. The CDR3 has 15 amino acids. CDR3 in amino acids: CSVEETGEWQETQYF. The DNA of the CDR3 is TGCAGCGTTGAAGAGACAGGGGAATGGCAAGAGACCCAGTACTTC.

The CDR3 sequence: CASSTPGQGATEAFF. CDR3 coding DNA: TGTGCCAGCAGTACTCCGGGACAGGGGGCCACTGAAGCTTTCTTT. The V gene is TRBV6-6, the J gene TRBJ1-1; TRBD1 agrees at 12 bases. Trimming removed 5 bases from V and 4 bases from J; junction bases left unmatched: 5. The CDR3 runs 15 residues. Germline CDR1 and CDR2: MNHNY and SVGAGI (reference sequence).

J is TRBJ1-1 and V is TRBV19; tentative D call: TRBD1 (5 bases). CDR1 and CDR2 (germline): LNHDA, SQIVND (reference sequence). The CDR3 contains 15 residues. Trimming shortened V by 4 bases and J by 10 bases, and 22 bases separated the two germline ends. DNA of the CDR3: TGTGCCAGTAGTAAACCCCAGCCGGACAAGGATAGAGCTTTCTTT. As protein: CASSKPQPDKDRAFF.

The J gene is TRBJ1-2, the V gene TRBV6-5; 7 bases fit TRBD1. The J segment lost 4 bases and the V segment lost 6 bases, leaving 11 bases of the junction unmatched. Germline CDR1 reads MNHEY; CDR2 reads SVGAGI. There are 15 residues in the CDR3. The DNA for the CDR3 is TGTGCCAGCAGCTCGAATCAGGGGGTCGGCTATGGCTACACCTTC. Translating it yields CASSSNQGVGYGYTF.